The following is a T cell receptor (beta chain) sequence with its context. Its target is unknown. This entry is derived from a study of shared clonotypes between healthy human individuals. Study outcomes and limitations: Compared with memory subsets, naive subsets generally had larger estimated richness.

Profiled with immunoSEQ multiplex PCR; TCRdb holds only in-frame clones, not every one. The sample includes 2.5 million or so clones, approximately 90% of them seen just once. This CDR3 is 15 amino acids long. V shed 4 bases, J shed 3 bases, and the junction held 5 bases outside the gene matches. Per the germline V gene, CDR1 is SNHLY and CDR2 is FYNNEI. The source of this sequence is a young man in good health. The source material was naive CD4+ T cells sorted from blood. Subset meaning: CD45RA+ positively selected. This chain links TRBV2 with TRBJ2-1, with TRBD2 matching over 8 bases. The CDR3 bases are TGTGCCAGCAGTGTCTTAGCGGGGTTCTACAATGAGCAGTTCTTC. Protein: CASSVLAGFYNEQFF.